Below, 2 T cell receptor beta chains from the same sample are listed, as sequenced in a study of blood T cells in healthy people across ages. A second PCR of about 7 to 12 cycles used a sample-barcoded 5' primer and a J-beta primer mix. Each CDR3 protein gets one entry after TCRdb re-called the 5' RACE reads with MiXCR. The repertoire includes about 830,000 distinct CDR3 sequences, roughly 64% of them detected once, and roughly 20% sits in the top ten. Sequences were obtained from blood. All receptors come from a man aged 25-45 years in good health.

Notes on this clonotype: A much larger clonotype is one base distant, so this may be a read error. The chain has TRBV25-1 and TRBJ2-3, with 12 bases that match TRBD1. Germline CDR1 reads MGHDK; CDR2 reads SYGVNS. The junction had 3 bases not matched to a gene; V was cut back by 4 bases and J by 4 bases. The CDR3 is 15 residues long. CDR3 bases: TGTGCCAGCAGTGTCGGGACAGGGGGCGCAGATACGCAGTATTTT. Protein: CASSVGTGGADTQYF.

CDR3 sequence: CSVHQTDSYEQYF. The CDR3 region has the DNA TGCAGCGTCCATCAGACGGACTCCTACGAGCAGTACTTC. The J gene is TRBJ2-7, the V gene TRBV29-1, with D unresolved. The CDR3 covers 13 residues. Germline values: CDR1 SQVTM, CDR2 ANQGSEA. V lost 6 bases and J lost 0, with 12 bases in between.